The 12 T cell receptor beta chains below come from one sample, sequenced in a study of OX40 agonist ivuxolimab in advanced cancers. Clones were read by immunoSEQ multiplex PCR, and TCRdb kept only the in-frame ones, dropping some. The data hold 80,000 or so clones, with 70% to 90% observed a single time. This sample comprised CD4+ or CD8+ T cells sorted from blood, obtained in a trial of the OX40 agonist ivuxolimab. All receptors derive from an adult with an advanced solid tumor such as melanoma, head and neck, liver or kidney cancer.

This clone appeared once. The chain links TRBV4-2 to TRBJ2-7; TRBD2 aligns across 9 bases. The CDR3 runs to 15 residues. Germline-derived CDR1 and CDR2 are LGHNA and YNFKEQ. J lost 4 bases, V lost 5 bases, and 9 bases had no gene match. CDR3 bases: TGTGCCAGCAGCTTAGCGGGGGCCATGGGTTACGAGCAGTACTTC. As protein: CASSLAGAMGYEQYF.

The CDR3 reads CASSLGMGLLSDTQYF. CDR3 bases: TGTGCCAGCAGCTTAGGCATGGGCCTACTTTCCGATACGCAGTATTTT. The chain links TRBV7-7 to TRBJ2-3; D gene unclear. The V gene's germline CDR1 is SSHAT and CDR2 FNYEAQ (reference sequence). The CDR3 runs 16 residues. V lost 1 base and J 6 bases, leaving 17 bases between the germline ends.

The J gene is TRBJ1-4, the V gene TRBV5-6; D ambiguous. The CDR3 runs to 11 residues. Trimming removed 3 bases at V and 8 bases at J, with 5 bases between. Germline V lookup: CDR1 SGHDT, CDR2 YYEEEE. The CDR3 sequence is CASSYGEKLFF. The CDR3 DNA sequence: TGTGCCAGCAGCTATGGCGAAAAACTGTTTTTT.

The chain links TRBV30 to TRBJ1-5; no clear D. The germline gives CDR1 GTSNPN, CDR2 SVGIG (reference sequence). Trimming took 2 bases from V and 8 from J, leaving 13 bases between them. The CDR3 spans 13 residues. CDR3 nucleotide sequence: TGTGCCTGGAGTTCGGACCGCCGTGAGCCCCAGCATTTT. Its translation: CAWSSDRREPQHF.

The gene calls are TRBV21-1 and TRBJ1-2; TRBD1, the table's D call, was not compared with the DNA. TRBV21-1 is listed as a pseudogene. The CDR3 spans 17 residues. The CDR3 DNA sequence: TGTGCCAGCAGTCCGAATCCAAGGACAGCGGCAAACTATGGCTACACCTTC. Residues: CASSPNPRTAANYGYTF.

This clone has just a few counts. V gene TRBV6-1 combines with J gene TRBJ2-2; 7 bases are shared with TRBD1. From germline, CDR1 is MNHNS and CDR2 SASEGT. V trimming: 4 bases; J trimming: 1 base; junction bases outside the gene matches: 6. The CDR3 totals 16 residues. This CDR3 is CASSVRRDRNTGELFF. The DNA of the CDR3 is TGTGCCAGCAGTGTAAGACGGGACAGGAACACCGGGGAGCTGTTTTTT.

V usage is TRBV5-1 and J usage is TRBJ1-3; TRBD1 is a possible D gene (5 bases). CDR1 and CDR2 from the germline V gene are SGHRS and YFSETQ. V was pared by 4 bases and J by 0 bases, with 14 bases between. CDR3 length: 16 amino acids. The CDR3 bases are TGCGCCAGCAGCCAGGGTGGGAGCAGCTCTGGAAACACCATATATTTT. Amino acid sequence: CASSQGGSSSGNTIYF.

This rearrangement joins TRBV11-2 to TRBJ2-7; TRBD2 matches at 14 bases. This CDR3 has 14 residues. Germline CDR1 and CDR2: SGHAT and FQNNGV. The J segment lost 5 bases and the V segment lost 4 bases, leaving 1 base of the junction unmatched. In DNA form, the CDR3 reads TGTGCCAGCAGCTCGGGACTAGCGGGAGACGAGCAGTACTTC. Translated: CASSSGLAGDEQYF.

The rearrangement links TRBV27 to TRBJ1-1; 9 nucleotides agree with TRBD1. V trimming: 2 bases; J trimming: 5 bases; junction bases outside the gene matches: 0. This CDR3 contains 13 residues. The germline gives CDR1 MNHEY, CDR2 SMNVEV (reference sequence). The CDR3 DNA sequence: TGTGCCAGCAGTTTAGACAGGGGGACTGAAGCTTTCTTT. Protein product: CASSLDRGTEAFF.

V usage is TRBV9 and J usage is TRBJ2-3; D is ambiguous. The CDR3 loop spans 16 amino acids. The V gene's germline CDR1 is SGDLS and CDR2 YYNGEE. V gave up 0 bases and J gave up 1 base, with 12 bases separating them. The CDR3 loop reads CASSVAVVGGTDTQYF. In DNA, the CDR3 is TGTGCCAGCAGCGTAGCAGTAGTTGGGGGCACAGATACGCAGTATTTT.

The chain recombines TRBV5-6 with TRBJ1-2; 11 bases fit TRBD1. The CDR3 spans 14 residues. The V gene end was trimmed by 4 bases and the J gene end by 4 bases; junction bases not matched to a gene: 3. Per germline, CDR1 SGHDT and CDR2 YYEEEE. The DNA for the CDR3 is TGTGCCAGCAGCGAGGACAGGGGGCTCTATGGCTACACCTTC. As protein: CASSEDRGLYGYTF.

This rearrangement joins TRBV7-6 to TRBJ1-3; D not resolved. V lost 1 base and J lost 4, with 8 bases in between. Germline CDR1 reads SGHVS; CDR2 reads FNYEAQ. The CDR3 runs 14 residues. The CDR3 loop reads CASSLDRSGNTIYF. CDR3 coding DNA: TGTGCCAGCAGCTTAGATCGGTCCGGAAACACCATATATTTT.